The 31 T cell receptor beta chains below all came from one sample that was sequenced in a study of identical twins. TCRdb itself ran the 5' RACE reads through MiXCR, one entry per CDR3 protein. The top ten clones hold over 2.5% of a sample with roughly 480,000 distinct CDR3 sequences, 20% to 25% of them seen once. These records were also assigned to another study, of T cells expressing NK-cell markers.

The sample consisted of CD4+ T cells sorted from blood. The receptors derive from a woman between 18 and 29 years old in good health.

This clonotype was seen more than once but under ten times. The genes are TRBV12-3 or TRBV12-4 and TRBJ2-2, with a tentative D call TRBD1 (6 bases). Trimming took 7 bases from V and 6 from J, leaving 15 bases between them. There are 14 residues in the CDR3. The CDR3 DNA follows: TGTGCCAGCACTATCACCGCAGGGGCCGGGGAGCTGTTTTTT. Protein sequence: CASTITAGAGELFF.

In its sample, this clonotype was seen once. V and J are TRBV7-9 and TRBJ2-1; 10 bases match TRBD2. Germline CDR1 is SEHNR and CDR2 is FQNEAQ (reference sequence). J gave up 8 bases and V 5 bases, and 3 bases lay outside the gene matches. The CDR3 spans 13 residues. CDR3 in DNA: TGTGCCAGCAGCACTAGCGGGATTGATGAGCAGTTCTTC. This encodes CASSTSGIDEQFF. The whole variable domain, remainder taken from reference TRBV7-9 and TRBJ2-1, is DTGVSQNPRHKITKRGQNVTFRCDPISEHNRLYWYRQTLGQGPEFLTYFQNEAQLEKSRLLSDRFSAERPKGSFSTLEIQRTEQGDSAMYLCASSTSGIDEQFFGPGTRLTVL.

This clonotype was seen more than once but under ten times. The J gene is TRBJ2-1, the V gene TRBV5-1; D remains ambiguous. Per germline, CDR1 SGHRS and CDR2 YFSETQ. This CDR3 is built from 11 residues. V lost 4 bases and J 8 bases, leaving 7 bases between the germline ends. The CDR3 here is CASSQDHEQFF. CDR3 DNA: TGCGCCAGCAGCCAGGACCATGAGCAGTTCTTC. The complete variable domain, with remaining parts taken from reference TRBV5-1 and TRBJ2-1, reads KAGVTQTPRYLIKTRGQQVTLSCSPISGHRSVSWYQQTPGQGLQFLFEYFSETQRNKGNFPGRFSGRQFSNSRSEMNVSTLELGDSALYLCASSQDHEQFFGPGTRLTVL.

This clonotype has more than one count but fewer than ten. The J gene is TRBJ2-2, the V gene TRBV6-1, with TRBD1 matching 12 bases. This CDR3 comprises 19 residues. Germline CDR1 and CDR2: MNHNS and SASEGT. J gave up 6 bases and V 5 bases, and 16 bases lay outside the gene matches. DNA of the CDR3: TGTGCCAGCAGTCGGATGGGGACAGGGGGCCGCTTGCGTTCCGGGGAGCTGTTTTTT. This gives the protein CASSRMGTGGRLRSGELFF.

This clonotype came up a few times. The chain couples TRBV4-3 to TRBJ2-6, with D uncertain. The CDR3 extends over 15 amino acids. The V gene lost 2 bases and the J gene lost 0 bases, with 5 bases spanning the gap. CDR1 is LGHNA, CDR2 YSLEER, per germline. The CDR3 loop is CASSQLSSGANVLTF. The CDR3 DNA follows: TGCGCCAGCAGCCAACTTAGCTCTGGGGCCAACGTCCTGACTTTC.

The rearrangement uses TRBV10-3 and TRBJ2-1; 14 positions match TRBD2. V gave up 4 bases and J gave up 6 bases; unmatched junction bases: 5. The CDR3 has 16 residues. The germline V gene has CDR1 ENHRY and CDR2 SYGVKD. The CDR3 is CAISGGTSGGFNEQFF. The CDR3 DNA follows: TGTGCCATCAGTGGCGGGACTAGCGGGGGATTCAATGAGCAGTTCTTC.

V usage is TRBV6-2 or TRBV6-3 and J usage is TRBJ2-7; 8 bases are a match to TRBD1. J was trimmed by 5 bases and V by 0 bases; bases with no gene match: 9. The CDR3 totals 16 residues. Per germline, CDR1 MNHEY and CDR2 SVGEGT. CDR3 sequence reads: CASSYSGWGQVHEQYF. The CDR3 DNA reads as TGTGCCAGCAGTTACTCGGGGTGGGGACAGGTCCACGAGCAGTACTTC.

The chain is built from TRBV7-2 and TRBJ2-4, with D perhaps TRBD1 (5 bases). Germline CDR1 reads SGHTA; CDR2 reads FQGNSA. V was trimmed by 6 bases and J by 0 bases, leaving 15 bases between them. CDR3 length: 16 amino acids. DNA of the CDR3: TGTGCCAGCAGGTCAACAGGTTTACTAGCCAAAAACATTCAGTACTTC. Amino acid sequence: CASRSTGLLAKNIQYF.

A few counts support this clonotype. This chain links TRBV29-1 with TRBJ2-1; maybe TRBD2 (5 bases). Trimming removed 6 bases at V and 3 bases at J, with 9 bases between. Germline loops: CDR1 SQVTM, CDR2 ANQGSEA. CDR3 size: 12 residues. CDR3 sequence reads: CSVRTGYNEQFF. Written as DNA, the CDR3 is TGCAGCGTCCGGACTGGCTACAATGAGCAGTTCTTC.

The rearrangement joins TRBV20-1 to TRBJ2-7, with D perhaps TRBD1 (5 bases). The CDR3 is made up of 13 amino acids. V was shortened by 2 bases and J by 6 bases, with 14 bases between the two germline ends. The germline V gene has CDR1 DFQATT and CDR2 SNEGSKA (reference sequence). CDR3 sequence: CSARPGRGAEQYF. The CDR3 coding sequence is TGCAGTGCTAGACCTGGGCGTGGGGCCGAGCAGTACTTC.

This clonotype came up a few times. The chain couples TRBV12-3 or TRBV12-4 to TRBJ1-2, with TRBD1 matching 9 bases. V lost 6 bases and J lost 8; bases outside the gene matches: 10. The CDR3 extends over 14 amino acids. For the CDR3, the DNA is TGTGCCAGCAGGCCACTACAGGGGGCGCCGGGCTACACCTTC. It translates to CASRPLQGAPGYTF.

This clonotype has only a few counts. The rearrangement joins TRBV20-1 to TRBJ2-3, with 7 nucleotides matching TRBD2. Losses at the gene ends were 6 bases for V and 2 bases for J; bases not matched to a gene: 8. The CDR3 sequence is 14 residues long. Germline-derived CDR1 and CDR2 are DFQATT and SNEGSKA (reference sequence). The CDR3 protein is CSAHRAGNTDTQYF. The CDR3 bases are TGCAGTGCCCACAGAGCGGGAAACACAGATACGCAGTATTTT.

The J gene is TRBJ2-1, the V gene TRBV5-1; 10 bases line up with TRBD2. The CDR3 is 16 amino acids. CDR1 is SGHRS and CDR2 is YFSETQ in the germline V gene. V lost 0 bases and J lost 6; bases outside the gene matches: 6. The CDR3 coding sequence is TGCGCCAGCAGCTTGGTGGCGACTAGCGGGCGCAATGAGCAGTTCTTC. Its translation: CASSLVATSGRNEQFF.

This rearrangement joins TRBV20-1 to TRBJ2-5; D is possibly TRBD2 (5 bases). The CDR3 extends over 14 amino acids. V was clipped by 4 bases and J by 0 bases, with 12 bases between them. Germline-derived CDR1 and CDR2 are DFQATT and SNEGSKA (reference sequence). The CDR3 reads CSATLDWNQETQYF. CDR3 in DNA: TGCAGTGCTACCCTGGACTGGAACCAAGAGACCCAGTACTTC.

This clonotype appeared many times. The junction shows a germline mismatch at one end, possibly a read error. J is TRBJ2-7 and V is TRBV5-1; 7 positions agree with TRBD1. Per germline, CDR1 SGHRS and CDR2 YFSETQ. The CDR3 extends over 14 amino acids. DNA of the CDR3: TGTGCCAGCAGCTCCGGGACAGCCTCCTACGAGCAGTACTTC. Encoded protein: CASSSGTASYEQYF.

The chain links TRBV3-1 to TRBJ1-2; D remains unclear. The CDR3 length is 16 residues. Germline V gene sequence: CDR1 LGHDT, CDR2 YNNKEL (reference sequence). V was trimmed by 0 bases and J by 2 bases, leaving 13 bases between them. The CDR3 coding sequence is TGTGCCAGCAGCCAAGAGGGTTCGCGGCAAAACTATGGCTACACCTTC. As protein: CASSQEGSRQNYGYTF.

The rearrangement joins TRBV2 to TRBJ1-5; D call uncertain. V lost 7 bases and J lost 0, with 10 bases in between. The germline V gene encodes CDR1 SNHLY and CDR2 FYNNEI. The CDR3 has 14 amino acids. Here the CDR3 DNA reads TGTGCCAGCACCGCCGTAAATAGCAATCAGCCCCAGCATTTT. As protein: CASTAVNSNQPQHF.

This clonotype was picked up a small number of times. The J gene is TRBJ1-6, the V gene TRBV10-3; 10 bases line up with TRBD1. Germline loops: CDR1 ENHRY, CDR2 SYGVKD. V lost 6 bases, J lost 11 bases, and 10 bases stayed unmatched. The CDR3 extends over 15 amino acids. The CDR3 nucleotides are TGTGCCATCAGGCCCGGGACAGGGGTTGGGGCACCCCTCCACTTT. It encodes CAIRPGTGVGAPLHF.

The chain couples TRBV6-1 to TRBJ2-1; weak D call: TRBD2 (5 bases). CDR1 is MNHNS, CDR2 SASEGT, per germline. The CDR3 totals 12 residues. V was pared by 2 bases and J by 10 bases, with 9 bases between. CDR3 nucleotides: TGTGCCAGCAGTGAACGGACTCTCGAGCAGTTCTTC. Protein: CASSERTLEQFF.

The V call is TRBV20-1, the J call TRBJ1-5; D remains unclear. The CDR3 contains 14 residues. Germline values: CDR1 DFQATT, CDR2 SNEGSKA (reference sequence). Trimming pared 4 bases from V and 4 bases from J, leaving 14 bases between. The CDR3 region has the DNA TGCAGTGCTATAGGTGGCCAGCTGAATCAGCCCCAGCATTTT. It encodes CSAIGGQLNQPQHF.

This clonotype showed up just a few times. A much larger clone differs from this one at a single base, so this may be a read error. The J gene is TRBJ1-5, the V gene TRBV10-3; the D is unclear. The CDR3 runs to 12 residues. The germline V gene encodes CDR1 ENHRY and CDR2 SYGVKD. The DNA of the CDR3 is TGTGTCATCAAAGGGTCCAATCAGCCCCAGCATTTT. It specifies CVIKGSNQPQHF.

This rearrangement joins TRBV4-3 to TRBJ2-7; D is ambiguous. This CDR3 has 15 residues. The ends were cut back, 8 bases at V and 4 bases at J, with 21 bases in the middle. Germline V CDR1 and CDR2: LGHNA, YSLEER. CDR3 sequence reads: CASRPDRLIAYEQYF. In DNA, the CDR3 is TGCGCCAGCCGTCCGGACCGTTTGATCGCATACGAGCAGTACTTC.

The sample holds one count of this clonotype. The J gene is TRBJ2-1, the V gene TRBV28, with 10 bases identical to TRBD2. The germline V gene has CDR1 MDHEN and CDR2 SYDVKM. V trimming: 3 bases; J trimming: 8 bases; junction bases outside the gene matches: 4. This CDR3 spans 14 amino acids. CDR3 nucleotides: TGTGCCAGCAGTTTTAGCGGGAGGACGGATGAGCAGTTCTTC. It encodes CASSFSGRTDEQFF. Looking up the rest from reference TRBV28 and TRBJ2-1 gives the full variable domain: DVKVTQSSRYLVKRTGEKVFLECVQDMDHENMFWYRQDPGLGLRLIYFSYDVKMKEKGDIPEGYSVSREKKERFSLILESASTNQTSMYLCASSFSGRTDEQFFGPGTRLTVL.

The sample holds a few counts of this clonotype. The V gene is TRBV2, the J gene TRBJ2-3; 10 nucleotides match TRBD1. Germline CDR1 and CDR2: SNHLY and FYNNEI. V shed 8 bases and J 4 bases; nucleotides not matched to a gene: 6. The CDR3 is made up of 14 amino acids. The CDR3 sequence is CASPSTGGPDTQYF. The CDR3 DNA reads as TGTGCCAGCCCTTCGACAGGGGGCCCAGATACGCAGTATTTT.

This clonotype was seen only a few times. The chain recombines TRBV5-1 with TRBJ1-5; 9 bases fit TRBD1. CDR1 and CDR2 from the germline V gene are SGHRS and YFSETQ. V shed 4 bases, J shed 3 bases, and the junction held 5 bases outside the gene matches. The CDR3 is 15 amino acids. The CDR3 DNA sequence: TGCGCCAGCAGCCAACAGGGGGCTGTCAATCAGCCCCAGCATTTT. Amino acids: CASSQQGAVNQPQHF.

CDR3 bases: TGTGCCAGCAGTTACAACCGACTTGGGGGGGAGCAGTTCTTC. It specifies CASSYNRLGGEQFF. V is TRBV6-5 and J is TRBJ2-1; possibly TRBD2 for D (6 bases). This CDR3 is 14 amino acids long. Looked up from germline, CDR1 is MNHEY and CDR2 is SVGAGI. The V and J ends lost 2 bases and 10 bases respectively, with 15 bases between them.

The chain employs TRBV6-6 and TRBJ1-1; unclear D gene. Germline-derived CDR1 and CDR2 are MNHNY and SVGAGI (reference sequence). The CDR3 contains 13 residues. V lost 3 bases and J 3 bases, leaving 8 bases between the germline ends. The CDR3 spells CASSYAGDTEAFF. Written as DNA, the CDR3 is TGTGCCAGCAGTTATGCGGGTGACACTGAAGCTTTCTTT.

The chain has TRBV28 and TRBJ2-1, with TRBD1 identical over 7 bases. With 6 bases clipped from V and 11 bases from J, the junction kept 13 bases outside the gene matches. The CDR3 spans 14 residues. Germline V gene lookup returns CDR1 MDHEN and CDR2 SYDVKM. The CDR3 DNA follows: TGTGCCAGCAGCCAAGTGACGGGACAGTTGAAGCAGTTCTTC. Amino acids: CASSQVTGQLKQFF.

This clonotype has more than one count but fewer than ten. The gene calls are TRBV12-3 or TRBV12-4 and TRBJ2-7; TRBD2 might be the D (5 bases). V lost 5 bases, J lost 5 bases, and 16 bases lay in between. The CDR3 runs 14 residues. The CDR3 here is CASSHPWNSDEQYF. The CDR3 DNA follows: TGTGCCAGCAGTCACCCCTGGAATAGCGACGAGCAGTACTTC.

Written as DNA, the CDR3 is TGTGCCAGCAGTCCTGACCGGCCCGGAAACACCATATATTTT. As protein: CASSPDRPGNTIYF. V usage is TRBV6-1 and J usage is TRBJ1-3; the D is unclear. Trimming shortened V by 5 bases and J by 4 bases, and 12 bases separated the two germline ends. This CDR3 is built from 14 residues. Germline CDR1 is MNHNS and CDR2 is SASEGT.

This clonotype was observed many times. This rearrangement joins TRBV6-1 to TRBJ1-5; 7 bases line up with TRBD1. The ends lost 8 bases at V and 4 bases at J; junction bases unmatched: 14. This CDR3 region has 16 residues. The germline CDR1 and CDR2 sequences are MNHNS and SASEGT. DNA of the CDR3: TGTGCCAGCGTAGGACTCACCACAGGGGCGAATCAGCCCCAGCATTTT. Translating gives CASVGLTTGANQPQHF.